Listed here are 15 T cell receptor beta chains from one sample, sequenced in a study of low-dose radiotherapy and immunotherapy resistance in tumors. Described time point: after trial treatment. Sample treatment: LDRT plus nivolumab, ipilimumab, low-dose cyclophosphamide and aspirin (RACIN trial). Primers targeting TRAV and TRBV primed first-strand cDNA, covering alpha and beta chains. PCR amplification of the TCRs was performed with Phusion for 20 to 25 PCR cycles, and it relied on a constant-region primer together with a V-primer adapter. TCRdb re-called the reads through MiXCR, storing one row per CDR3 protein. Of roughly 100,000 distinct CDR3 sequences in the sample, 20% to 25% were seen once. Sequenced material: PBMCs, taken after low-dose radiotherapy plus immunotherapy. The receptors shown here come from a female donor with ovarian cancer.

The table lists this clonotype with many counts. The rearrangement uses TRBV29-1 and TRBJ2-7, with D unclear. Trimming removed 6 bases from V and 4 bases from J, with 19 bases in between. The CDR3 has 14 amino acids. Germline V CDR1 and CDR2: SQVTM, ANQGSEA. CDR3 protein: CSVLLSHTPYEQYF. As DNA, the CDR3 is TGCAGCGTCCTCCTCTCTCATACCCCTTACGAGCAGTACTTC.

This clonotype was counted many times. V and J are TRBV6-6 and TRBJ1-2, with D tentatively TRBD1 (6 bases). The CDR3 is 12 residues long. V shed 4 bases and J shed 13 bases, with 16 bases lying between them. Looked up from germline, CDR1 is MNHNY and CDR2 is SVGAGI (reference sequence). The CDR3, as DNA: TGTGCCAGCAGTTTGGACAGCCTTGGGTTCACCTTC. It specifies CASSLDSLGFTF.

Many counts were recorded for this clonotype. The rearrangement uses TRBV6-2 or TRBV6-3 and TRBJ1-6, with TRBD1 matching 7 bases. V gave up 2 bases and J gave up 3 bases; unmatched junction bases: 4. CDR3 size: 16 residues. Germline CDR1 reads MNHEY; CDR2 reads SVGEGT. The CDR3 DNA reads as TGTGCCAGCAGTTACGGGACAGATAACTATAATTCACCCCTCCACTTT. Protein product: CASSYGTDNYNSPLHF.

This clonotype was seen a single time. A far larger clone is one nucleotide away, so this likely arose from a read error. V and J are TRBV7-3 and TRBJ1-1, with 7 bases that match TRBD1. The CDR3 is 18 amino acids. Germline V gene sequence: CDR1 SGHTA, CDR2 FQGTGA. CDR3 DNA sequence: TGTACCAGCTCAGCTTCGGTTAGTGACAGGGAGGTAGACACTGAAGCTTTCTTT. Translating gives CTSSASVSDREVDTEAFF.

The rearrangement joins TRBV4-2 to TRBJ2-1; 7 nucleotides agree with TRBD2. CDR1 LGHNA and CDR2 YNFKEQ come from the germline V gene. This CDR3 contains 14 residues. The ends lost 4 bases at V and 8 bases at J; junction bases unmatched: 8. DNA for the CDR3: TGTGCCAGCAGCCGGACTAGGCGTGGGGATGAGCAGTTCTTC. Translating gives CASSRTRRGDEQFF.

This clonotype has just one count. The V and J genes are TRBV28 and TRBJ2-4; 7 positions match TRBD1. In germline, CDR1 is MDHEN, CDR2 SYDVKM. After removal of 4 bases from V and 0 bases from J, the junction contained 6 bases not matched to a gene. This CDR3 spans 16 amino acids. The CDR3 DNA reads TGTGCCAGCAGTTCCCCCGGGACAGAAGCCAAAAACATTCAGTACTTC. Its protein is CASSSPGTEAKNIQYF. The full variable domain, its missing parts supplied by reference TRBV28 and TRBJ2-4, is DVKVTQSSRYLVKRTGEKVFLECVQDMDHENMFWYRQDPGLGLRLIYFSYDVKMKEKGDIPEGYSVSREKKERFSLILESASTNQTSMYLCASSSPGTEAKNIQYFGAGTRLSVL.

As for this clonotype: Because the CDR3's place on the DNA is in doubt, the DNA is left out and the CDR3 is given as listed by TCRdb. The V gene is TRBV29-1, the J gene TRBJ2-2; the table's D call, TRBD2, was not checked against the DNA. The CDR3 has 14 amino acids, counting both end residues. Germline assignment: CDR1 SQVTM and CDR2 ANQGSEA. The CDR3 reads CSATGTSTGELFFF.

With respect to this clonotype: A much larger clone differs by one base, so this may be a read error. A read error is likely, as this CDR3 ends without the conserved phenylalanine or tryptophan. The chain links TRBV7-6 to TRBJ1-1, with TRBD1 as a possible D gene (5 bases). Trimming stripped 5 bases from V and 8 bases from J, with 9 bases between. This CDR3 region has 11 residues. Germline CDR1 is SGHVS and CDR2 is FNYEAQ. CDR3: CASSLPGEAFL. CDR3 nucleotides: TGTGCCAGCAGCCTTCCAGGGGAAGCTTTCCTT.

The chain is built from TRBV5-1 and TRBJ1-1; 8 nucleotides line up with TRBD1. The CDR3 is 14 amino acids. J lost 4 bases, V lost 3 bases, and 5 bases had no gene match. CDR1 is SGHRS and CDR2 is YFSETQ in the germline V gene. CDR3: CASSSGQGGTEAFF. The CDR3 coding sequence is TGCGCCAGCAGCTCCGGACAGGGCGGCACTGAAGCTTTCTTT. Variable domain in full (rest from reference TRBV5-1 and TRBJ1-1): KAGVTQTPRYLIKTRGQQVTLSCSPISGHRSVSWYQQTPGQGLQFLFEYFSETQRNKGNFPGRFSGRQFSNSRSEMNVSTLELGDSALYLCASSSGQGGTEAFFGQGTRLTVV.

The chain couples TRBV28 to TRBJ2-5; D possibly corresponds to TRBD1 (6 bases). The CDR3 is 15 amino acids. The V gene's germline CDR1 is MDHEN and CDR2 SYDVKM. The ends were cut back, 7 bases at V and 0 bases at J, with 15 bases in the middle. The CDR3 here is CASKTGTQYQETQYF. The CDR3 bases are TGTGCCAGCAAAACCGGGACACAGTACCAAGAGACCCAGTACTTC. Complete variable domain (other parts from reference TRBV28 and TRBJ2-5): DVKVTQSSRYLVKRTGEKVFLECVQDMDHENMFWYRQDPGLGLRLIYFSYDVKMKEKGDIPEGYSVSREKKERFSLILESASTNQTSMYLCASKTGTQYQETQYFGPGTRLLVL.

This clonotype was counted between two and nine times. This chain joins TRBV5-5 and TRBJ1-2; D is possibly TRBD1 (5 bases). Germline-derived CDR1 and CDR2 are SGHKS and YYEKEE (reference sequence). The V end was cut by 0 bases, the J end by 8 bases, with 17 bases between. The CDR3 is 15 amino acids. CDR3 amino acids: CASSLGAGLPSGYTF. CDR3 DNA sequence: TGTGCCAGCAGCTTGGGGGCAGGGTTACCGTCGGGCTACACCTTC.

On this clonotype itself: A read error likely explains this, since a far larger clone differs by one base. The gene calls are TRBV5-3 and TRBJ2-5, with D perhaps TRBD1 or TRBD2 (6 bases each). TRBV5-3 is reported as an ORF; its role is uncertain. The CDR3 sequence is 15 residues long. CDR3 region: CASSSSGGGPGVQYF. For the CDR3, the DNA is TGTGCCAGCAGCTCCAGCGGTGGGGGGCCGGGAGTGCAGTACTTC.

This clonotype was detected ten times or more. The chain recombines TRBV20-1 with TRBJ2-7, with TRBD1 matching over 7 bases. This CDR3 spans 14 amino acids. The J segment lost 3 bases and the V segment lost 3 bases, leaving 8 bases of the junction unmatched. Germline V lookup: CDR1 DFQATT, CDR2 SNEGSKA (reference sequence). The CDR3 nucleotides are TGCAGTGCTAGTTTCAAGGGGGCCGGCTACGAGCAGTACTTC. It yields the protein CSASFKGAGYEQYF.

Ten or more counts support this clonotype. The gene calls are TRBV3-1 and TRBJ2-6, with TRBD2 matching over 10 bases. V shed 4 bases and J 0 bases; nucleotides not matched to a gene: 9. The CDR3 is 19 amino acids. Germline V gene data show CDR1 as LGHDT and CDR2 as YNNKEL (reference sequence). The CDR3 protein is CASSPAGGGQNSGANVLTF. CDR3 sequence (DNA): TGTGCCAGCAGCCCAGCGGGGGGGGGGCAGAACTCTGGGGCCAACGTCCTGACTTTC.

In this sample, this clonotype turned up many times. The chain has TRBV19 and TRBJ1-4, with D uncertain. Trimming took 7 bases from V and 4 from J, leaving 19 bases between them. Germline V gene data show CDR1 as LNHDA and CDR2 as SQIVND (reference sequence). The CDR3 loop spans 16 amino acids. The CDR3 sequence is CASNPRGRTFNEKLFF. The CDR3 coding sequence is TGTGCCAGTAACCCGAGAGGACGCACCTTTAATGAAAAACTGTTTTTT.